This entry lists 25 T cell receptor beta chains sequenced from one sample in a study of CD8+ T cells in alopecia areata. Sequencing templates came from extracted RNA that was reverse transcribed into cDNA. The table came from immunoSEQ multiplex PCR; TCRdb's copy has only in-frame clones and leaves some out. Singletons are absent from the sample, which has around 100,000 clones. Sequencing was done on a sample of lesional skin. The receptors were sampled from a C3H/HeJ mouse with alopecia areata. MHC haplotype of the mouse line: H2-k.

Concerning this clone: Gene names and germline match the mouse. Read data end 4 residues before the CDR3 end; the end is taken from the germline J gene. J is TRBJ1-4 and V is TRBV13-1, with 8 bases lining up with TRBD1. Per the germline V gene, CDR1 is NSHNY and CDR2 is SYGAGN. Trimming took 0 bases from V and 6 from J; bases not matched to a gene: 4. The CDR3 spans 15 residues. The covered CDR3 bases are TGTGCCAGCAGTGATGCGACAGGGGAGGACGAA. It is translated as CASSDATGEDE. The full CDR3 sequence reads CASSDATGEDERLFF. Full variable domain (missing parts from reference TRBV13-1 and TRBJ1-4): EAAVTQSPRNKVTVTGGNVTLSCRQTNSHNYMYWYRQDTGHGLRLIHYSYGAGNLRIGDVPDGYKATRTTQEDFFLLLELASPSQTSLYFCASSDATGEDERLFFGHGTKLSVL.

About this clone: Translating the DNA gives a protein that differs from the TCRdb entry at residue 13; the protein shown here is that DNA translation. The gene symbols are mouse symbols. The CDR3 end is not reached by the read, which stops 3 residues before it; the germline J gene fills it in. The rearrangement joins TRBV1 to TRBJ1-3; D may be TRBD1 (5 bases). CDR3 length equals 16 residues. CDR1 and CDR2 from the germline V gene are NSQYPW and LRSPGD (reference sequence). Trimming stripped 3 bases from V and 0 bases from J, with 12 bases between. The CDR3 spells CTCSAPWGNSGNTLYF. The covered CDR3 bases are TGCACCTGCAGTGCGCCTTGGGGGAATTCTGGAAATACG.

This clone was picked up a small number of times. Gene and germline names: mouse. The sequenced fragment ends 4 residues before the CDR3 boundary, so the rest is inferred from the germline J gene. The chain combines TRBV13-3 with TRBJ2-2, with a possible D match to TRBD1 (5 bases). The length of the CDR3 is 15 residues. Per the germline V gene, CDR1 is NNHDY and CDR2 is SYVADS. Trimming stripped 2 bases from V and 0 bases from J, with 8 bases between. CDR3 DNA, as far as it was read: TGTGCCAGCAGTGAAAGGGGAACAAACACCGGG. Its protein is CASSERGTNTG. The entire CDR3 reads CASSERGTNTGQLYF.

This clone occurred a few times. The gene symbols are mouse symbols. Sequencing ends 4 residues short of the CDR3 end; the germline J gene provides the rest. This chain links TRBV13-3 with TRBJ1-1; TRBD1 is a possible D gene (6 bases). V dropped 3 bases and J dropped 0 bases, with 12 bases sitting between them. Per germline, CDR1 NNHDY and CDR2 SYVADS. The CDR3 consists of 15 residues. The CDR3 DNA, read in part, is TGTGCCAGCAGTGTGACAGGATCTGCAAACACA. This encodes CASSVTGSANT. The complete CDR3 sequence is CASSVTGSANTEVFF.

This clone occurred many times. Mouse names are used for the genes. The CDR3 goes on 4 residues after the read ends, and that part is filled in from the germline J gene. Other DNA sequences of this sample code for an identical CDR3. The genes are TRBV13-3 and TRBJ1-1; 10 positions agree with TRBD1. Trimming at V came to 3 bases and at J to 0 bases, leaving 5 bases not matched to a gene. The CDR3 covers 16 residues. Germline assignment: CDR1 NNHDY and CDR2 SYVADS. CDR3 DNA, as far as it was read: TGTGCCAGCAGTGGGACCGGGACAGGGGCAAACACA. This encodes CASSGTGTGANT. The complete CDR3 sequence is CASSGTGTGANTEVFF.

This clone was detected only a few times. Gene names denote mouse genes. Sequencing ends 4 residues short of the CDR3 end; the germline J gene provides the rest. The genes are TRBV1 and TRBJ2-4, with D possibly being TRBD2 (6 bases). Trimming took off 3 bases at V and 3 bases at J, with 10 bases between the two ends. This CDR3 region has 14 residues. The germline V gene has CDR1 NSQYPW and CDR2 LRSPGD (reference sequence). The chain's CDR3 is CTCSADWRQNTLYF. Partial CDR3 DNA: TGCACCTGCAGTGCCGACTGGAGACAAAAC. Combining the CDR3 with reference TRBV1 and TRBJ2-4 gives the whole variable domain VTLLEQNPRWRLVPRGQAVNLRCILKNSQYPWMSWYQQDLQKQLQWLFTLRSPGDKEVKSLPGADYLATRVTDTELRLQVANMSQGRTLYCTCSADWRQNTLYFGAGTRLSVL.

This clone came up a few times. Gene names and germline refer to mouse. Read data end 4 residues before the CDR3 end; the end is taken from the germline J gene. The V call is TRBV1, the J call TRBJ2-3; weak D call: TRBD1 (6 bases). The germline gives CDR1 NSQYPW, CDR2 LRSPGD (reference sequence). The CDR3 is made up of 16 amino acids. The V and J ends lost 1 base and 0 bases respectively, with 11 bases between them. The part of the CDR3 DNA that was read is TGCACCTGCAGTGCAGTAGGGGACACTAGTGCAGAA. Translated: CTCSAVGDTSAE. The whole CDR3 is CTCSAVGDTSAETLYF.

Note on this clone: The protein TCRdb lists differs from the translation of the DNA at residue 11; the protein given here is translated from the DNA itself. The gene names given are mouse names. The read stops 3 residues short of the end of the CDR3; the missing end is completed from the germline J gene. The rearrangement links TRBV19 to TRBJ1-3, with 7 bases identical to TRBD1. The CDR3 contains 14 residues. V trimming: 4 bases; J trimming: 4 bases; junction bases outside the gene matches: 5. In germline, CDR1 is FNHDT, CDR2 SITEND (reference sequence). The CDR3 spells CASSQQGFGNTLYF. CDR3 DNA (partial): TGTGCCAGCAGTCAACAGGGGTTCGGAAATACG.

This clone has only a few counts. Genes here carry mouse names. The read is 4 residues too short to cover the CDR3 end, so that end is filled in from the germline J gene. The rearrangement links TRBV14 to TRBJ1-1, with 9 bases identical to TRBD1. The length of the CDR3 is 15 residues. CDR1 is SGHDT, CDR2 FRDEAV, per germline. V was pared by 4 bases and J by 0 bases, with 4 bases of the junction left unmatched. Partial CDR3 DNA: TGTGCCAGCAGTCCCGGGACAGGGTCAAACACA. Translated: CASSPGTGSNT. From start to end, the CDR3 is CASSPGTGSNTEVFF.

Regarding this clone: Germline and genes: mouse. The read stops 4 residues short of the end of the CDR3; the missing end is completed from the germline J gene. The chain uses TRBV1 and TRBJ2-7; 8 bases are shared with TRBD2. The germline V gene encodes CDR1 NSQYPW and CDR2 LRSPGD (reference sequence). This CDR3 has 13 amino acids. The CDR3 loop reads CTCSPRLGYEQYF. CDR3 DNA (partial): TGCACCTGCAGTCCAAGACTGGGGTAT.

This clone was detected only a few times. Any gene name here is a mouse gene name. The CDR3 end is not reached by the read, which stops 4 residues before it; the germline J gene fills it in. This chain links TRBV19 with TRBJ2-5, with TRBD1 matching 9 bases. The CDR3 totals 14 residues. Per germline, CDR1 FNHDT and CDR2 SITEND (reference sequence). The chain's CDR3 is CASSKGTGTDTQYF. The covered CDR3 bases are TGTGCCAGCAGTAAGGGGACAGGGACAGAC.

About this clone itself: Mouse gene names apply. The CDR3 goes on 4 residues after the read ends, and that part is filled in from the germline J gene. The V call is TRBV1, the J call TRBJ2-3, with 12 bases aligning to TRBD2. From germline, CDR1 is NSQYPW and CDR2 LRSPGD (reference sequence). With V trimmed by 1 base and J by 0 bases, 2 bases remained unmatched. This CDR3 region has 17 residues. The CDR3 reads CTCSAVGLGGSAETLYF. The part of the CDR3 DNA that was read is TGCACCTGCAGTGCAGTTGGACTGGGGGGGAGTGCAGAA.

This clone showed up just a few times. These gene names are mouse names. The observed sequence ends 4 residues before the CDR3 terminus, with the missing tail filled in from the germline J gene. J is TRBJ2-2 and V is TRBV12-1, with a tentative D call TRBD1 (5 bases). V lost 4 bases and J lost 4, with 9 bases in between. CDR1 is SGHSN, CDR2 HYEKVE, per germline. The CDR3 extends over 13 amino acids. CDR3: CASSSGLTGQLYF. CDR3 DNA (partial): TGTGCCAGCTCGTCAGGGCTCACCGGG.

Worth noting for this clone: The listed genes are named as in mouse. The same CDR3 arises from other DNA sequences in this sample as well. Here the CDR3 reads CASSIRQSSYEQYF. Incomplete CDR3 DNA: TGTGCCAGCAGTATACGCCAGAGCTCCTAT. The chain employs TRBV19 and TRBJ2-7; D not certain. The read comes to an end 4 residues before the CDR3 does, leaving the germline J gene to fill in the end. V was cut by 1 base and J by 0 bases, with 8 bases left in between. Looked up from germline, CDR1 is FNHDT and CDR2 is SITEND (reference sequence). The CDR3 spans 14 residues. The full variable domain, completed using reference TRBV19 and TRBJ2-7, is GGIITQTPKFLIGQEGQKLTLKCQQNFNHDTMYWYRQDSGKGLRLIYYSITENDLQKGDLSEGYDASREKKSSFSLTVTSAQKNEMAVFLCASSIRQSSYEQYFGPGTRLTVL.

With respect to this clone: The gene symbols are mouse symbols. The CDR3 sequence is CASSDDWGSYEQYF. The DNA read from the CDR3 is TGTGCCAGCAGTGATGACTGGGGAAGCTAT. The chain uses TRBV13-1 and TRBJ2-7; 7 bases are shared with TRBD2. The read ends 4 residues early relative to the CDR3; the germline J gene fills the gap. The length of the CDR3 is 14 residues. Trimming removed 0 bases from V and 3 bases from J; junction bases left unmatched: 3. Germline CDR1 and CDR2: NSHNY and SYGAGN.

This clone was counted a few times. Gene labels here are mouse ones. The missing CDR3 end, 4 residues past where the read stops, is filled in from the germline J gene. The V call is TRBV13-3, the J call TRBJ2-5, with TRBD1 identical over 9 bases. The trim removed 3 bases at V and 1 base at J, leaving 9 bases unmatched. CDR1 is NNHDY, CDR2 SYVADS, per germline. CDR3 size: 17 residues. The CDR3 DNA, read in part, is TGTGCCAGCAGTGGGTGGACAGGGGAAAAGGACCAAGAC. It translates to CASSGWTGEKDQD. Given in full, the CDR3 is CASSGWTGEKDQDTQYF.

The sample holds a few counts of this clone. Gene labels here are mouse ones. The read ends 4 residues shy of where the CDR3 ends; the end is completed using the germline J gene. The chain recombines TRBV1 with TRBJ2-3, with D hard to call. V was pared by 0 bases and J by 0 bases, with 7 bases between. This CDR3 is 15 amino acids long. Germline CDR1 reads NSQYPW; CDR2 reads LRSPGD (reference sequence). Partial CDR3 DNA: TGCACCTGCAGTGCAGATCGCACTAGTGCAGAA. This codes for CTCSADRTSAE. The whole CDR3 sequence is CTCSADRTSAETLYF.

This clone appeared a few times. Genes and germline come from the mouse. The read gets to within 4 residues of the CDR3 end, and the germline J gene fills in the rest. The V call is TRBV19, the J call TRBJ1-1; TRBD1 is a possible D gene (5 bases). The germline CDR1 and CDR2 sequences are FNHDT and SITEND (reference sequence). The CDR3 loop spans 13 amino acids. The V gene lost 3 bases and the J gene lost 3 bases, with 9 bases spanning the gap. CDR3 loop: CASSTPGYTEVFF. The part of the CDR3 DNA that was read is TGTGCCAGCAGTACTCCAGGGTACACA.

This clone was counted between two and nine times. Gene names and germline refer to mouse. Read data end 4 residues before the CDR3 end; the end is taken from the germline J gene. Other DNA sequences in the same sample also yield this CDR3. The chain is built from TRBV1 and TRBJ2-4, with a possible D match to TRBD2 (7 bases). Looked up from germline, CDR1 is NSQYPW and CDR2 is LRSPGD (reference sequence). Trimming stripped 3 bases from V and 0 bases from J, with 10 bases between. The CDR3 consists of 15 residues. CDR3 sequence reads: CTCSARGGSQNTLYF. The sequenced part of the CDR3 DNA is TGCACCTGCAGTGCGAGGGGGGGGAGTCAAAAC.

Points on this clone: Genes and germline are mouse. The read ends 4 residues before the CDR3 terminus; that terminus is restored from the germline J gene. This chain connects TRBV13-3 to TRBJ2-2; 8 nucleotides line up with TRBD2. J lost 4 bases, V lost 0 bases, and 5 bases had no gene match. CDR3 size: 16 residues. The germline V gene has CDR1 NNHDY and CDR2 SYVADS. CDR3 region: CASSDAGWGATGQLYF. CDR3 bases read: TGTGCCAGCAGTGATGCAGGCTGGGGGGCCACCGGG.

A word on this clone: Mouse gene names apply. The sequenced part of the CDR3 DNA is TGTGCTAGCAGTAGAGATCGGGGACTGGGGGAT. Its protein is CASSRDRGLGD. The entire CDR3 protein is CASSRDRGLGDEQYF. This chain connects TRBV17 to TRBJ2-7, with TRBD2 identical over 11 bases. Coverage ceases 4 residues before the CDR3 finishes, and the germline J gene fills in the end. CDR1 is MNHDT and CDR2 is YYDKIL in the germline V gene. The CDR3 totals 15 residues. Full variable domain (outside the CDR3, taken from reference TRBV17 and TRBJ2-7): DTTVKQNPRYKLARVGKPVNLICSQTMNHDTMYWYQKKPNQAPKLLLFYYDKILNREADTFEKFQSSRPNNSFCSLYIGSAGLEYSAMYLCASSRDRGLGDEQYFGPGTRLTVL.

This clone was recorded a few times. Gene names follow the mouse nomenclature. The read ends 4 residues shy of where the CDR3 ends; the end is completed using the germline J gene. The V and J genes are TRBV13-3 and TRBJ1-1; D possibly corresponds to TRBD1 (6 bases). The CDR3 totals 13 residues. CDR1 is NNHDY and CDR2 is SYVADS in the germline V gene. The sequenced part of the CDR3 DNA is TGTGCCAGCAGTGAAGGCAGGGGAACA. It specifies CASSEGRGT. The whole CDR3 sequence reads CASSEGRGTEVFF.

This clone has more than one count but fewer than ten. The genes and germline here are from mouse. The CDR3 end falls 4 residues outside the read, so it is completed with the germline J gene. This chain joins TRBV17 and TRBJ2-7; 8 nucleotides align to TRBD2. CDR1 and CDR2 (germline): MNHDT, YYDKIL. The CDR3 loop spans 13 amino acids. CDR3 DNA (partial): TGTGCTAGCAGTAGTGCCTGGGGGGAT. It translates to CASSSAWGD. The whole CDR3 reads CASSSAWGDEQYF.

As for this clone: The gene symbols are mouse symbols. The CDR3 end lies 4 residues beyond the end of the read and is filled in from the germline J gene. The chain joins TRBV17 to TRBJ2-5, with 7 bases identical to TRBD1. Germline lookup yields CDR1 MNHDT and CDR2 YYDKIL. The CDR3 length is 13 residues. Trimming took 6 bases from V and 3 from J; bases not matched to a gene: 3. The part of the CDR3 DNA that was read is TGTGCTAGCAGCTGGGACAGTCAAGAC. The encoded protein is CASSWDSQD. The entire CDR3 reads CASSWDSQDTQYF.

Many counts were recorded for this clone. Gene names are the mouse ones. The read terminates 4 residues before the CDR3 end, so the remaining end is supplied by the germline J gene. The chain has TRBV16 and TRBJ1-2, with 10 bases that match TRBD1. Germline V gives CDR1 SGHSA, CDR2 FRNQAP. The CDR3 has 14 amino acids. V lost 4 bases to trimming and J lost 3 bases; unmatched junction nucleotides: 2. The CDR3 is CASSSGTGDSDYTF. Partial CDR3 DNA: TGTGCAAGCAGCTCCGGGACAGGGGACTCC.